Listed below are T cell receptor beta chains from one sample, sequenced in a study of OX40 agonist ivuxolimab in advanced cancers. Sequencing was performed with immunoSEQ multiplex PCR; in TCRdb, only in-frame clones are kept and a portion is missing. The sample contains around 71,000 clones, roughly 78% of which appear only once. The material sequenced was CD4+ or CD8+ T cells sorted from blood, taken in a trial of the OX40 agonist ivuxolimab. These receptors came from an adult with an advanced solid tumor such as melanoma, head and neck, liver or kidney cancer. Both conserved end residues are part of each CDR3. The D gene is left open where the match is weak. Size values are once, few and many counts, or a class for expanded clones, and some rows have none.

CDR3 protein,CDR3 DNA,V gene,D gene,clone size,J gene
CASSADKNTEAFF,TGTGCCAGCAGCGCGGACAAGAACACTGAAGCTTTCTTT,TRBV9,-,once,TRBJ1-1
CASSPMRTSGADTQYF,TGTGCCAGCAGCCCCATGAGGACTAGCGGAGCAGATACGCAGTATTTT,TRBV9,TRBD2,-,TRBJ2-3
CASSIDRKNYGYTF,TGTGCCAGTAGTATTGACAGGAAGAACTATGGCTACACCTTC,TRBV19,-,-,TRBJ1-2
CASSAWDSNTGELFF,TGTGCCAGCAGCGCTTGGGACAGTAACACCGGGGAGCTGTTTTTT,TRBV9,TRBD1,-,TRBJ2-2
CASSLVGLSTDTQYF,TGCGCCAGCAGCTTAGTGGGACTCAGCACAGATACGCAGTATTTT,TRBV5-1,-,-,TRBJ2-3
CASSAPGQGSAGANVLTF,TGTGCCAGCAGTGCTCCGGGACAGGGATCAGCTGGGGCCAACGTCCTGACTTTC,TRBV9,TRBD1,-,TRBJ2-6
CASSLTSLSGNEQFF,TGTGCCAGCAGCCTAACGAGCCTGAGTGGCAATGAGCAGTTCTTC,TRBV11-2,-,few,TRBJ2-1
CASSSDKTHLRTF,TGTGCCAGCAGTTCCGACAAAACCCATCTTCGCACCTTC,TRBV6-5,-,-,TRBJ1-2
CASSITGGRNSPLHF,TGTGCCAGCAGTATCACAGGGGGCAGAAATTCACCCCTCCACTTT,TRBV7-9,TRBD1,-,TRBJ1-6
CASRPAGGFTGELFF,TGTGCCAGCAGGCCAGCGGGAGGGTTCACCGGGGAGCTGTTTTTT,TRBV6-5,TRBD2,-,TRBJ2-2
CASSFRYEQYF,TGTGCCAGCAGTTTCAGGTACGAGCAGTACTTC,TRBV27,-,-,TRBJ2-7
CASRFGAQGEKLFF,TGTGCCAGCAGGTTCGGGGCCCAGGGGGAAAAACTGTTTTTT,TRBV6-5,-,-,TRBJ1-4
CASSYSRRLPYEQYF,TGTGCCAGCAGTTACTCAAGGAGGCTCCCCTACGAGCAGTACTTC,TRBV6-5,-,-,TRBJ2-7
CASSFSESTDTQYF,TGCGCCAGCAGCTTTAGCGAGAGCACAGATACGCAGTATTTT,TRBV5-1,-,-,TRBJ2-3
CASSFRETQYF,TGTGCCAGCAGCTTTCGGGAGACCCAGTACTTC,TRBV11-2,-,-,TRBJ2-5
CASSPQRLAGGPVEQFF,TGTGCCAGCAGTCCGCAACGGCTAGCGGGAGGGCCTGTTGAGCAGTTCTTC,TRBV28,TRBD2,-,TRBJ2-1
CASSFRTSGRNEQFF,TGTGCCAGCAGCTTTCGAACTAGCGGGAGGAATGAGCAGTTCTTC,TRBV7-2,TRBD2,-,TRBJ2-1
CASGPGQGSNEQFF,TGTGCTAGTGGCCCGGGACAGGGGTCCAATGAGCAGTTCTTC,TRBV12-5,TRBD1,-,TRBJ2-1
CASSYHAEAFF,TGTGCCAGCAGCTACCACGCTGAAGCTTTCTTT,TRBV5-8,-,-,TRBJ1-1
CASSYNNYEQYF,TGTGCCAGCAGTTACAACAACTACGAGCAGTACTTC,TRBV6-6,-,-,TRBJ2-7
CASSLLSIRSGELFF,TGTGCCAGCAGCTTACTCTCTATCCGGTCCGGGGAGCTGTTTTTT,TRBV7-2,-,-,TRBJ2-2
CASSPTSGGLGEQYF,TGTGCCAGTAGTCCGACTAGCGGGGGGCTTGGTGAGCAGTACTTC,TRBV19,TRBD2,-,TRBJ2-7
CASSEGAGTSGNNEQFF,TGTGCCAGCAGCGAGGGTGCTGGGACTAGCGGAAACAATGAGCAGTTCTTC,TRBV9,TRBD2,-,TRBJ2-1
CASSLASGIVTDTQYF,TGCGCCAGCAGCTTGGCTAGCGGGATTGTGACAGATACGCAGTATTTT,TRBV5-1,TRBD2,-,TRBJ2-3
CASSVGDSYNEQFF,TGTGCCAGCAGCGTTGGGGACTCCTACAATGAGCAGTTCTTC,TRBV9,-,-,TRBJ2-1
CASSPDSSNQPQHF,TGTGCCAGCAGCCCGGACAGTAGCAATCAGCCCCAGCATTTT,TRBV11-2,-,medium-sized,TRBJ1-5